Below, 12 T cell receptor beta chains from the same sample are listed, as sequenced in a study of OX40 agonist ivuxolimab in advanced cancers. Clones were read by immunoSEQ multiplex PCR, and TCRdb kept only the in-frame ones, dropping some. In the table there are over 30,000 clones, more than 75% of which are singletons. The sample here was CD4+ or CD8+ T cells sorted from blood, taken in a trial of the OX40 agonist ivuxolimab. The source of these receptors is an adult with an advanced solid tumor such as melanoma, head and neck, liver or kidney cancer.

The rearrangement joins TRBV28 to TRBJ1-1; tentative D call: TRBD1 (6 bases). Trimming cost V 2 bases and J 5 bases, with 12 bases left between them. The CDR3 is made up of 14 amino acids. Germline V gives CDR1 MDHEN, CDR2 SYDVKM. The CDR3 loop is CASSLVGGLTEAFF. CDR3 in DNA: TGTGCCAGCAGTTTAGTGGGGGGCTTAACTGAAGCTTTCTTT.

This chain connects TRBV11-2 to TRBJ2-1; 8 nucleotides agree with TRBD1. This CDR3 contains 13 residues. The germline V gene has CDR1 SGHAT and CDR2 FQNNGV. V lost 6 bases and J lost 8; bases outside the gene matches: 6. CDR3: CASRGTGRYEQFF. CDR3 DNA: TGTGCCAGCAGGGGGACAGGCCGGTATGAGCAGTTCTTC.

This clone showed up just once. V is TRBV9 and J is TRBJ2-5; TRBD2 agrees at 15 bases. V was clipped by 4 bases and J by 7 bases; unmatched bases: 8. This CDR3 contains 16 residues. From germline, CDR1 is SGDLS and CDR2 YYNGEE. CDR3 amino acids: CASSNAPGLAGGTQYF. In DNA form, the CDR3 reads TGTGCCAGCAGCAACGCACCGGGACTAGCGGGGGGGACCCAGTACTTC.

The chain recombines TRBV10-1 with TRBJ1-3; tentative D call: TRBD1 (5 bases). The CDR3 has 16 residues. Trimming removed 0 bases from V and 0 bases from J, with 9 bases in between. CDR1 WNHNN and CDR2 SYGVQD come from the germline V gene (reference sequence). CDR3 DNA: TGCGCCAGCAGTGAGTCGCAGGGAAGCTCTGGAAACACCATATATTTT. Translation gives CASSESQGSSGNTIYF.

This sequence joins TRBV6-1 and TRBJ2-7, with 7 bases identical to TRBD1. This CDR3 is 15 amino acids long. The V segment lost 6 bases and the J segment 2 bases; nucleotides outside the gene matches: 10. CDR1 is MNHNS and CDR2 is SASEGT in the germline V gene. CDR3 residues: CASSIPTGQAYEQYF. DNA for the CDR3: TGTGCCAGCAGCATCCCAACCGGACAGGCCTACGAGCAGTACTTC.

V usage is TRBV19 and J usage is TRBJ1-3; D not resolved. V was shortened by 5 bases and J by 4 bases, with 12 bases between the two germline ends. The CDR3 totals 14 residues. Germline-derived CDR1 and CDR2 are LNHDA and SQIVND (reference sequence). The DNA of the CDR3 is TGTGCCAGTAGTCGCCCGGGTCCGGGAAACACCATATATTTT. It encodes CASSRPGPGNTIYF.

This chain uses TRBV6-5 with TRBJ2-7; TRBD1 aligns across 8 bases. The CDR3 sequence is 15 residues long. The germline gives CDR1 MNHEY, CDR2 SVGAGI. V shed 6 bases, J shed 7 bases, and the junction held 14 bases outside the gene matches. CDR3 sequence (DNA): TGTGCCAGCAGGCCTCGGGACAGGAGGGAGGTAGAGCAGTACTTC. It specifies CASRPRDRREVEQYF.

The genes are TRBV6-6 and TRBJ1-4; D unclear. The germline V gene has CDR1 MNHNY and CDR2 SVGAGI (reference sequence). V shed 7 bases and J shed 5 bases, with 17 bases lying between them. CDR3 length equals 15 residues. For the CDR3, the DNA is TGTGCCAGCATCCCATCCAGCCCAGGCAATGAAAAACTGTTTTTT. Translating it yields CASIPSSPGNEKLFF.

The rearrangement uses TRBV4-1 and TRBJ2-3, with a weak D call TRBD2 (6 bases). V was pared by 0 bases and J by 3 bases, with 16 bases between. Germline CDR1 and CDR2: MGHRA and YSYEKL. The CDR3 has 17 amino acids. CDR3 amino acids: CASSQDGGSGTTDTQYF. The CDR3 nucleotides are TGCGCCAGCAGCCAAGATGGTGGTAGCGGTACAACAGATACGCAGTATTTT.

In its sample, this clone was seen once. The junction departs from germline at one end; a sequencing error may be responsible. V usage is TRBV28 and J usage is TRBJ1-1, with D unresolved. CDR3 size: 11 residues. Germline V gives CDR1 MDHEN, CDR2 SYDVKM. CDR3 nucleotides: TGTGCCAGCAGCCATTCTTATGGTACTGGCTTT. This translates into CASSHSYGTGF.

The chain carries TRBV7-3 and TRBJ1-2; the match to TRBD1 covers 12 bases. J gave up 0 bases and V 5 bases, and 10 bases lay outside the gene matches. The germline V gene encodes CDR1 SGHTA and CDR2 FQGTGA. The CDR3 loop spans 18 amino acids. The CDR3 region is CASSPEGQGARANYGYTF. Here the CDR3 DNA reads TGTGCCAGCAGCCCAGAGGGACAGGGGGCTAGGGCTAACTATGGCTACACCTTC.

A remark on this clone: The sample carries other DNA sequences with the same CDR3. The rearrangement uses TRBV5-4 and TRBJ2-3, with D hard to call. V was pared by 0 bases and J by 3 bases, with 5 bases between. The CDR3 length is 13 residues. The germline gives CDR1 SGHNT, CDR2 YYREEE (reference sequence). CDR3 in amino acids: CASSLAGTDTQYF. The CDR3 DNA follows: TGTGCCAGCAGCTTGGCCGGTACAGATACGCAGTATTTT.